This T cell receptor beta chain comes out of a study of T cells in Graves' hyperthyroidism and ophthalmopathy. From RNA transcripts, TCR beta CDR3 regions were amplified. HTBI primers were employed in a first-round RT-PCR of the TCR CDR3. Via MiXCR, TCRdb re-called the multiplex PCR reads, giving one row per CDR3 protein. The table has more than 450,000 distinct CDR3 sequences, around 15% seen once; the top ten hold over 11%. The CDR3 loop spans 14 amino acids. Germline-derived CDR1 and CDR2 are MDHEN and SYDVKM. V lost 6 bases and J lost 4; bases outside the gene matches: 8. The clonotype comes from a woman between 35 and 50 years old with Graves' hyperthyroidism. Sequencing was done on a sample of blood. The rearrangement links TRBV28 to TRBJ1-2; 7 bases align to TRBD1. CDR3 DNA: TGTGCCAGCAGGGCCGGGACAGTACCCTATGGCTACACCTTC. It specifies CASRAGTVPYGYTF.